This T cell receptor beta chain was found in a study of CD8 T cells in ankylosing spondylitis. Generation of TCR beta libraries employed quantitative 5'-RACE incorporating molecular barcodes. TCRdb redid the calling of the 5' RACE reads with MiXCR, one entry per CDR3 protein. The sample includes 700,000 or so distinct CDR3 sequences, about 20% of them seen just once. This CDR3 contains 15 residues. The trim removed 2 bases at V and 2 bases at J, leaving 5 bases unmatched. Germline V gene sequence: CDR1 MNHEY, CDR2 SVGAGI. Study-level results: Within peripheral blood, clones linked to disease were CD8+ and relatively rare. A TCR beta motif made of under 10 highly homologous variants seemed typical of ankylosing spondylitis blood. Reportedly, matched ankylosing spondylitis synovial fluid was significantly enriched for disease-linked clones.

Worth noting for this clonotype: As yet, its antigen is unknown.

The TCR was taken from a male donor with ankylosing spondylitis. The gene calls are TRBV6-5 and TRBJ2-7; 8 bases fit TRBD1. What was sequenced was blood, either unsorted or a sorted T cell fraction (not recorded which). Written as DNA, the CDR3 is TGTGCCAGCAGTTACGCCGGGACAGGCCCCTACGAGCAGTACTTC. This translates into CASSYAGTGPYEQYF.